This T cell receptor beta chain was recovered during a study of blood T cell repertoires in COVID-19. On the study more broadly: Material from acute and convalescent COVID-19 was sourced from the United States, Italy and Spain. The cDNA or gDNA used as material had been derived from T cells, B-cell-depleted T cells, or PBMCs.

The V gene end was trimmed by 5 bases and the J gene end by 7 bases; junction bases not matched to a gene: 7. Per germline, CDR1 MNHEY and CDR2 SMNVEV (reference sequence). The length of the CDR3 is 13 residues. Authors' methods: Reference gene primers were amplified, and this amplification served to estimate nucleated cell counts. Sequencing used immunoSEQ multiplex PCR; TCRdb keeps in-frame clones, though not all of them. Clonal size and the V and J genes are those of that table, whereas D and trimming came from the DNA. The sample holds under 350,000 clones, 80% to 90% seen once. The source material was peripheral blood. This TCR was sampled from a woman in her forties or fifties who had recovered from COVID-19. The chain combines TRBV27 with TRBJ1-1, with 7 bases fitting TRBD1. DNA for the CDR3: TGTGCCAGCAGTGCCCCGGGACAGATTGAAGCTTTCTTT. It yields the protein CASSAPGQIEAFF.